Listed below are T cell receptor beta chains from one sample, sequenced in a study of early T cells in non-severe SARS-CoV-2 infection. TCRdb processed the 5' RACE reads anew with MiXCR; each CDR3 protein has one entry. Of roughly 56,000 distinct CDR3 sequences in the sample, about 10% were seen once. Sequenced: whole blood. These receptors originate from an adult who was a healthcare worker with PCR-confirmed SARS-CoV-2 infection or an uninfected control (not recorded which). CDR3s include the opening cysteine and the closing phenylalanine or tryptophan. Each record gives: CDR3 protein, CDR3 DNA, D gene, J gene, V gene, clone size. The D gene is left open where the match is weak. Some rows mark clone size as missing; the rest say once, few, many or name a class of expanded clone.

CDR3 protein: CASSLVWAQGHGYTF; CDR3 DNA: TGTGCCAGCAGCTTGGTTTGGGCGCAGGGGCATGGCTACACCTTC; D gene: NA; J gene: TRBJ1-2; V gene: TRBV5-8; clone size: many
CDR3 protein: CASNHAGTEPSTDTQYF; CDR3 DNA: TGTGCCAGCAACCACGCCGGGACAGAGCCTAGCACAGATACGCAGTATTTT; D gene: TRBD1; J gene: TRBJ2-3; V gene: TRBV6-4; clone size: many
CDR3 protein: CASSFPRLAGQTGELFF; CDR3 DNA: TGTGCCAGCAGTTTTCCCCGACTAGCGGGTCAGACCGGGGAGCTGTTTTTT; D gene: TRBD2; J gene: TRBJ2-2; V gene: TRBV2; clone size: many
CDR3 protein: CASSRRQGRATEAFF; CDR3 DNA: TGCGCCAGCAGTCGCAGACAGGGACGAGCAACTGAAGCTTTCTTT; D gene: TRBD1; J gene: TRBJ1-1; V gene: TRBV10-2; clone size: many
CDR3 protein: CSASGGNEQFF; CDR3 DNA: TGCAGTGCTAGCGGGGGGAATGAGCAGTTCTTC; D gene: TRBD2; J gene: TRBJ2-1; V gene: TRBV20-1; clone size: NA
CDR3 protein: CASSDPQGGKQYF; CDR3 DNA: TGTGCCAGCAGTGACCCACAGGGCGGCAAGCAGTACTTC; D gene: NA; J gene: TRBJ2-7; V gene: TRBV25-1; clone size: many
CDR3 protein: CASSYEELGTEVFF; CDR3 DNA: TGTGCCAGCAGTTATGAGGAATTGGGCACTGAAGTTTTCTTT; D gene: NA; J gene: TRBJ1-1; V gene: TRBV6-6; clone size: NA
CDR3 protein: CASSPGGPPEAFF; CDR3 DNA: TGCGCCAGCAGCCCCGGCGGCCCGCCTGAAGCTTTCTTT; D gene: NA; J gene: TRBJ1-1; V gene: TRBV5-1; clone size: many
CDR3 protein: CASSYEGLAAGELFF; CDR3 DNA: TGTGCCAGCAGTTACGAGGGACTAGCTGCCGGGGAGCTGTTTTTT; D gene: TRBD2; J gene: TRBJ2-2; V gene: TRBV6-5; clone size: many
CDR3 protein: CSARPISAGSYNSPLHF; CDR3 DNA: TGCAGTGCTAGACCCATCAGTGCCGGATCCTATAATTCACCCCTCCACTTT; D gene: NA; J gene: TRBJ1-6; V gene: TRBV20-1; clone size: NA
CDR3 protein: CASSKREGSYEQFF; CDR3 DNA: TGTGCCAGTAGTAAGCGGGAGGGTTCCTATGAGCAGTTCTTC; D gene: TRBD2; J gene: TRBJ2-1; V gene: TRBV19; clone size: NA
CDR3 protein: CASSYLGGAETQYF; CDR3 DNA: TGTGCCAGCAGTTACCTTGGAGGGGCAGAGACCCAGTACTTC; D gene: NA; J gene: TRBJ2-5; V gene: TRBV6-5; clone size: NA
CDR3 protein: CASSYRSQLGAFEQFF; CDR3 DNA: TGTGCCAGCAGTTACCGCTCCCAATTAGGGGCCTTTGAGCAGTTCTTC; D gene: NA; J gene: TRBJ2-1; V gene: TRBV6-2/TRBV6-3; clone size: NA
CDR3 protein: CAISEPDVVGYTF; CDR3 DNA: TGTGCCATCAGTGAGCCGGACGTCGTTGGCTACACCTTC; D gene: NA; J gene: TRBJ1-2; V gene: TRBV10-3; clone size: many
CDR3 protein: CASSQGGGSGELFF; CDR3 DNA: TGTGCCAGCAGCCAAGGTGGGGGATCCGGGGAGCTGTTTTTT; D gene: NA; J gene: TRBJ2-2; V gene: TRBV3-1; clone size: many
CDR3 protein: CASRMREVRSYEQYF; CDR3 DNA: TGTGCCAGCAGGATGCGGGAGGTTCGGTCCTACGAGCAGTACTTC; D gene: TRBD2; J gene: TRBJ2-7; V gene: TRBV11-2; clone size: many
CDR3 protein: CASSLQASGYTF; CDR3 DNA: TGTGCCAGCAGCTTGCAGGCTTCGGGCTACACCTTC; D gene: NA; J gene: TRBJ1-2; V gene: TRBV5-4; clone size: many
CDR3 protein: CASSLRTRMDTDTQYF; CDR3 DNA: TGTGCCAGCTCACTAAGGACTAGAATGGACACAGATACGCAGTATTTT; D gene: TRBD2; J gene: TRBJ2-3; V gene: TRBV18; clone size: NA
CDR3 protein: CASSVQGTDGYTF; CDR3 DNA: TGCGCCAGCAGCGTACAGGGTACGGATGGCTACACCTTC; D gene: NA; J gene: TRBJ1-2; V gene: TRBV5-1; clone size: many
CDR3 protein: CSAPTSGRAQEQFF; CDR3 DNA: TGCAGTGCGCCGACTAGCGGGAGGGCCCAGGAGCAGTTCTTC; D gene: TRBD2; J gene: TRBJ2-1; V gene: TRBV20-1; clone size: NA
CDR3 protein: CASSQGDTSYNEQFF; CDR3 DNA: TGCGCCAGCAGCCAAGGAGATACCTCCTACAATGAGCAGTTCTTC; D gene: NA; J gene: TRBJ2-1; V gene: TRBV4-1; clone size: many
CDR3 protein: CASNEQYF; CDR3 DNA: TGTGCCAGCAACGAGCAGTACTTC; D gene: NA; J gene: TRBJ2-7; V gene: TRBV2; clone size: few
CDR3 protein: CSAPSTSGRAADEQFF; CDR3 DNA: TGCAGTGCGCCATCGACTAGCGGGAGGGCGGCGGATGAGCAGTTCTTC; D gene: TRBD2; J gene: TRBJ2-1; V gene: TRBV20-1; clone size: many